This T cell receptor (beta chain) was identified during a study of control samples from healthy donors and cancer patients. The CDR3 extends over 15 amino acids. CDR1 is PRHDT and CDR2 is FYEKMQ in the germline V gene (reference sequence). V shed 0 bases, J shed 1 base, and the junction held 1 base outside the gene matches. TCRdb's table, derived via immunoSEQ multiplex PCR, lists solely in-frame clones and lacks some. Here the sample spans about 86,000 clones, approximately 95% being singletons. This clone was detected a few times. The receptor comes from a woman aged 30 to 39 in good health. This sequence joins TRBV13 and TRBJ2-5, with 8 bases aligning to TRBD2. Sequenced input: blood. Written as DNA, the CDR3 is TGTGCCAGCAGCTTAGGGCGGGGGGCCCAAGAGACCCAGTACTTC. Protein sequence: CASSLGRGAQETQYF.